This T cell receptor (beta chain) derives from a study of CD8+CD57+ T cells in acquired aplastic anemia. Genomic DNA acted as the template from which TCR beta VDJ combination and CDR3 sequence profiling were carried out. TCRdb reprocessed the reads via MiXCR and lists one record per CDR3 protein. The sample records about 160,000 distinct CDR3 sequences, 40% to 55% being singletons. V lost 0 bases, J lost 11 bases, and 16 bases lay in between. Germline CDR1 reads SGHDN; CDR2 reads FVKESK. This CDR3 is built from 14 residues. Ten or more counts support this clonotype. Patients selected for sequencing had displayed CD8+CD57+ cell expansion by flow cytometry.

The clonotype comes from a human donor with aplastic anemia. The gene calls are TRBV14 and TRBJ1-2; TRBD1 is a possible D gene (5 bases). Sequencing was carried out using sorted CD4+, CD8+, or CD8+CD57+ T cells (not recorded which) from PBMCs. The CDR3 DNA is TGTGCCAGCAGCCAAGATCTGTCAGGGAGGCAGTACACCTTC. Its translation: CASSQDLSGRQYTF.